A selection of T cell receptor beta chains follows, all from one sample in a study of immune characterization of retroperitoneal liposarcoma. TCRdb independently ran MiXCR on the PCR reads; one entry per CDR3 protein. This table holds almost 2,500 distinct CDR3 sequences, roughly 52% found once. The sequenced material came from tumor tissue. These receptors originate from a female donor with retroperitoneal liposarcoma. CDR3s leave out the opening cysteine and the closing phenylalanine or tryptophan.

J gene: .
V gene: TRBV11-3
CDR3 protein: ASSLERGRLNEQF

J gene: TRBJ2-1
V gene: TRBV7-2
CDR3 protein: ASSPTLGLEQF

J gene: TRBJ2-4
V gene: TRBV6-5
CDR3 protein: ASSAGQGANIQY

J gene: .
V gene: TRBV6-1
CDR3 protein: ASSWDRWDEQF

J gene: TRBJ2-7
V gene: TRBV7-8
CDR3 protein: ASSSLADRAYEQY

J gene: TRBJ2-2
V gene: TRBV12-3/TRBV12-4
CDR3 protein: ASSPNTGELF

J gene: TRBJ1-6
V gene: TRBV7-2
CDR3 protein: ASSLVNSPLH

J gene: TRBJ2-3
V gene: TRBV6-1
CDR3 protein: AVSGGSRTDTQY

J gene: .
V gene: TRBV6-6
CDR3 protein: ASSGRQGLPYNEQY

J gene: .
V gene: TRBV6-1
CDR3 protein: ASKSASKREQY

J gene: TRBJ2-2
V gene: TRBV7-2
CDR3 protein: ARDSPNTGELF

J gene: TRBJ2-1
V gene: TRBV7-6
CDR3 protein: ASSQGDRAKKSNEQF

J gene: TRBJ2-5
V gene: TRBV6-1
CDR3 protein: ASRDSQETQY

J gene: TRBJ2-2
V gene: TRBV12-3/TRBV12-4
CDR3 protein: ASSLATGAGELF

J gene: TRBJ2-7
V gene: TRBV7-8
CDR3 protein: ASSLVSPSYEQY

J gene: TRBJ2-5
V gene: TRBV5-1
CDR3 protein: ASSFLGLQETQY

J gene: TRBJ1-1
V gene: TRBV7-2
CDR3 protein: ASSFAASSSATEAF